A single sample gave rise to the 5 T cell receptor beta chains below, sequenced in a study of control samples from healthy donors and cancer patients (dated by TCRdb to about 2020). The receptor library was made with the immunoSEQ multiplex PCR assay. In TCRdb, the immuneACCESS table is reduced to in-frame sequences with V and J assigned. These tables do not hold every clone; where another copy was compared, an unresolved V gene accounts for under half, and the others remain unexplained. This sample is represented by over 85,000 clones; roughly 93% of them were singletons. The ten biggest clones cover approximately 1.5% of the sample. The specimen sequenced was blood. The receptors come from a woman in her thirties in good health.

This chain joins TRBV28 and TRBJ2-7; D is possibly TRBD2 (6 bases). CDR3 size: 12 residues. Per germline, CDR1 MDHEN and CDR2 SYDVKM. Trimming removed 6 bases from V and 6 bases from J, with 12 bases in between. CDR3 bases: TGTGCCAGCAGGGTCGGGGGTTTCGAGCAGTACTTC. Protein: CASRVGGFEQYF.

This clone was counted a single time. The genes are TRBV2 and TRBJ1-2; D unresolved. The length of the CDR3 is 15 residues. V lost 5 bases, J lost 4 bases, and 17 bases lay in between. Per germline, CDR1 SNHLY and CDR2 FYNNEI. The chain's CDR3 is CASSPRTDIGYGYTF. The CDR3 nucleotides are TGTGCCAGCAGTCCACGGACGGATATCGGCTATGGCTACACCTTC.

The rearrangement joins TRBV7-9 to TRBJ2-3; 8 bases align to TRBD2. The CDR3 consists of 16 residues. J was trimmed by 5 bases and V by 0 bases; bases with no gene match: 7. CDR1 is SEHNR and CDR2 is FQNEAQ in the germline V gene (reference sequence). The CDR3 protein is CASSLAGGGRGDTQYF. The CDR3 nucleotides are TGTGCCAGCAGCTTAGCAGGCGGGGGGAGGGGAGATACGCAGTATTTT.

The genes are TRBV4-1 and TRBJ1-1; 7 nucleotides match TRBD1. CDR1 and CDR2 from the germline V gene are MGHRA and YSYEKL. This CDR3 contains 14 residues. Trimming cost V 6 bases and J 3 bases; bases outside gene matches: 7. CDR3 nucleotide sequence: TGCGCCAGCAGTCATAGGACAGGTGACACTGAAGCTTTCTTT. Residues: CASSHRTGDTEAFF.

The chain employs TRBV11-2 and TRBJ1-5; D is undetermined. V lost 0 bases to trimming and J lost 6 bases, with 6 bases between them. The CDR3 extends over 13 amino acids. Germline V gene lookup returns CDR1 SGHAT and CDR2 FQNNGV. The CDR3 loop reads CASSLDRGQPQHF. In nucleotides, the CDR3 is TGTGCCAGCAGCTTAGATAGAGGTCAGCCCCAGCATTTT.